This paragraph covers one TCR beta chain sequence. The record originates from a study of blood T cell repertoires in COVID-19. Profiling relied on immunoSEQ multiplex PCR, and the TCRdb table lists in-frame clones only, not all of them. The sample carries approximately 85,000 clones, over 75% recorded once. The TCR comes from a human donor in a cohort sampled during active COVID-19. The sequencing sample was made of peripheral blood.

The CDR3 DNA is TGTGCCAGCAGTGGGCAGGGGCTTTTGAACACTGAAGCTTTCTTT. Amino acid sequence: CASSGQGLLNTEAFF. This chain links TRBV27 with TRBJ1-1, with D perhaps TRBD1 (6 bases). The CDR3 has 15 residues. Per the germline V gene, CDR1 is MNHEY and CDR2 is SMNVEV (reference sequence). Trimming shortened V by 5 bases and J by 0 bases, and 13 bases separated the two germline ends.